The 21 T cell receptor beta chains listed next were all sequenced from one sample in a study of monozygotic twins with inflammatory bowel disease. TCRdb reprocessed the 5' RACE reads and stores each CDR3 protein as one record, lacking DNA. The listing records around 99,000 distinct CDR3 sequences. The sequenced material came from blood. Receptor source: a human donor with ulcerative colitis or Crohn's disease, or a healthy co-twin of an affected twin (not recorded which).

V gene TRBV7-8 combines with J gene TRBJ2-1; TCRdb gives TRBD1 as the D gene, but with no DNA this cannot be confirmed. There are 15 residues in the CDR3. Germline V gene data show CDR1 as SGHVS and CDR2 as FQNEAQ. The CDR3: CASSLGQGLYNEQFF.

This chain links TRBV4-1 with TRBJ2-3; the D gene TCRdb calls, TRBD2, cannot be checked with no DNA. Germline lookup yields CDR1 MGHRA and CDR2 YSYEKL. This CDR3 comprises 16 residues. The CDR3 sequence: CASSFRTSGSEDTQYF.

The chain links TRBV5-1 to TRBJ2-3; the D call from TCRdb, TRBD2, cannot be confirmed without DNA. CDR1 SGHRS and CDR2 YFSETQ come from the germline V gene. This CDR3 has 15 amino acids. CDR3 protein: CASRGLAASTDTQYF. Filled out from reference TRBV5-1 and TRBJ2-3, the complete variable domain reads KAGVTQTPRYLIKTRGQQVTLSCSPISGHRSVSWYQQTPGQGLQFLFEYFSETQRNKGNFPGRFSGRQFSNSRSEMNVSTLELGDSALYLCASRGLAASTDTQYFGPGTRLTVL.

The genes are TRBV20-1 and TRBJ1-5; TCRdb returns TRBD1, unconfirmable since there is no DNA. This CDR3 comprises 16 residues. From germline, CDR1 is DFQATT and CDR2 SNEGSKA (reference sequence). CDR3 sequence: CSARPPGTTLVSAQHF.

The chain joins TRBV6-4 to TRBJ2-4; TCRdb outputs TRBD1, but without DNA this stays unchecked. Germline loops: CDR1 MRHNA, CDR2 SNTAGT. The CDR3 runs to 14 residues. CDR3: CASRGGQARNIQYF.

The J gene is TRBJ2-1, the V gene TRBV20-1. Germline V gives CDR1 DFQATT, CDR2 SNEGSKA (reference sequence). This CDR3 region has 15 residues. The CDR3 protein is CSAKIQSGSYNEQFF.

The V and J genes are TRBV5-1 and TRBJ2-6; TCRdb selects TRBD2, and the lack of DNA leaves this call unchecked. Germline CDR1 reads SGHRS; CDR2 reads YFSETQ. This CDR3 is 18 amino acids long. This CDR3 is CASSLGLGAGAGANVLTF.

CDR3 amino acids: CASSSGLAGRTGELFF. The chain has TRBV7-9 and TRBJ2-2; absent DNA, TCRdb's TRBD2 call cannot be checked. Looked up from germline, CDR1 is SEHNR and CDR2 is FQNEAQ (reference sequence). The CDR3 extends over 16 amino acids.

CDR3 residues: CSAREWSDGEAFF. The J gene is TRBJ1-1, the V gene TRBV20-1. The CDR3 has 13 amino acids. Germline CDR1 reads DFQATT; CDR2 reads SNEGSKA (reference sequence).

The rearrangement joins TRBV5-4 to TRBJ2-7; the D gene TCRdb calls, TRBD1, cannot be checked with no DNA. This CDR3 has 14 residues. Germline values: CDR1 SGHNT, CDR2 YYREEE (reference sequence). CDR3 sequence: CASSFGTTSYEQYF. Looking up the rest from reference TRBV5-4 and TRBJ2-7 gives the full variable domain: ETGVTQSPTHLIKTRGQQVTLRCSSQSGHNTVSWYQQALGQGPQFIFQYYREEENGRGNFPPRFSGLQFPNYSSELNVNALELDDSALYLCASSFGTTSYEQYFGPGTRLTVT.

The chain joins TRBV28 to TRBJ1-1; TCRdb returns TRBD1, unconfirmable since there is no DNA. Germline V gives CDR1 MDHEN, CDR2 SYDVKM. CDR3 length: 14 residues. The CDR3 region is CASSLGGMNTEAFF.

The CDR3 sequence: CATSTWLGAEETQYF. The rearrangement uses TRBV15 and TRBJ2-5; the D call from TCRdb, TRBD1, cannot be confirmed without DNA. The CDR3 runs 15 residues. Germline values: CDR1 LNHNV, CDR2 YYDKDF (reference sequence).

The chain couples TRBV4-2 to TRBJ2-7; TCRdb names TRBD1, which stays unverified in the absence of DNA. The CDR3 consists of 15 residues. The germline CDR1 and CDR2 sequences are LGHNA and YNFKEQ. The CDR3 sequence is CASSPHTGVSYEQYF.

The chain employs TRBV7-9 and TRBJ2-7. The CDR3 is 16 amino acids. Germline CDR1 SEHNR, CDR2 FQNEAQ (reference sequence). The CDR3: CASSLDPYDPSYEQYF.

The CDR3 spells CSAPILSGDTQYF. This chain links TRBV20-1 with TRBJ2-3. CDR1 and CDR2 from the germline V gene are DFQATT and SNEGSKA (reference sequence). The CDR3 has 13 amino acids.

The CDR3 loop reads CASSLSGHQPQHF. V and J are TRBV7-9 and TRBJ1-5. This CDR3 has 13 residues. Germline-derived CDR1 and CDR2 are SEHNR and FQNEAQ (reference sequence). The whole variable domain, filled in from reference TRBV7-9 and TRBJ1-5, reads DTGVSQNPRHKITKRGQNVTFRCDPISEHNRLYWYRQTLGQGPEFLTYFQNEAQLEKSRLLSDRFSAERPKGSFSTLEIQRTEQGDSAMYLCASSLSGHQPQHFGDGTRLSIL.

This chain joins TRBV28 and TRBJ2-7; without DNA, the TCRdb call of TRBD2 cannot be checked. Germline V gene sequence: CDR1 MDHEN, CDR2 SYDVKM. The CDR3 runs 16 residues. The CDR3 here is CASSRGLAGDEYEQYF. The full variable domain, completed using reference TRBV28 and TRBJ2-7, is DVKVTQSSRYLVKRTGEKVFLECVQDMDHENMFWYRQDPGLGLRLIYFSYDVKMKEKGDIPEGYSVSREKKERFSLILESASTNQTSMYLCASSRGLAGDEYEQYFGPGTRLTVT.

The chain uses TRBV5-1 and TRBJ2-5. Germline lookup yields CDR1 SGHRS and CDR2 YFSETQ. The CDR3 totals 14 residues. CDR3 amino acids: CASSLRDGQETQYF.

This rearrangement joins TRBV4-1 to TRBJ2-3; TCRdb's assignment of TRBD1 cannot be checked, as there is no DNA. The germline gives CDR1 MGHRA, CDR2 YSYEKL. The CDR3 covers 16 residues. The CDR3 region is CASSRPPGQVADTQYF.

The chain links TRBV5-4 to TRBJ2-3; TCRdb picks TRBD1, but there is no DNA to check that call. CDR3 length: 16 residues. Germline lookup yields CDR1 SGHNT and CDR2 YYREEE (reference sequence). Here the CDR3 reads CASSLVGGTGTDTQYF.

The chain couples TRBV3-1 to TRBJ2-2; TCRdb's D call of TRBD2 is untestable without DNA. This CDR3 comprises 17 residues. CDR1 and CDR2 from the germline V gene are LGHDT and YNNKEL (reference sequence). CDR3: CASSQEGWEENTGELFF.